This T cell receptor (beta chain) appears in the sequencing data of a study of T-cell reconstitution after alpha-beta-depleted transplantation in children. Trimming removed 7 bases from V and 4 bases from J; junction bases left unmatched: 3. Germline V CDR1 and CDR2: SGHAT, FQNNGV. The CDR3 runs 12 residues. Preparation of the TCRbeta library was carried out with unique molecular identifiers. One entry per CDR3 protein, called by TCRdb with MiXCR from the PCR reads. The sample contains around 600,000 distinct CDR3 sequences, about 11% of which appear only once. Here the sequenced sample was PBMCs from the stem cell graft donor, taken from the stem cell graft. This clonotype was sampled from a human donor who donated a stem cell graft to a child with acute myeloid leukemia. This chain uses TRBV11-2 with TRBJ2-7, with 8 bases that match TRBD2. The CDR3, as DNA: TGTGCCAGCATCGCGGGGGGATACGAGCAGTACTTC. Amino acid sequence: CASIAGGYEQYF.